These 3 T cell receptor beta chains came from one sample sequenced in a study of regulatory T cells in long-lasting Graves disease. HTBI primers from iRepertoire and Arm-PCR of CDR3 regions yielded the TCR beta libraries. TCRdb itself ran the multiplex PCR reads through MiXCR, one entry per CDR3 protein. The sample consists of under 700,000 distinct CDR3 sequences, about 16% of them appearing once. Sample time point: newly diagnosed GD, antithyroid drugs for less than 3 months. Extracted RNA from PBMCs served as the source of the TCR library. These sequences were also reported in another study, on T cells in Graves' hyperthyroidism and ophthalmopathy.

Source: peripheral blood mononuclear cells (PBMCs), taken at new diagnosis, from a patient treated with antithyroid drugs. The receptors come from a woman between 40 and 65 years old with Graves disease.

This clonotype was counted at least ten times. The chain recombines TRBV5-5 with TRBJ2-7; 9 bases fit TRBD1. Germline V gene data show CDR1 as SGHKS and CDR2 as YYEKEE (reference sequence). V shed 3 bases, J shed 5 bases, and the junction held 9 bases outside the gene matches. This CDR3 region has 15 residues. The CDR3 sequence: CASSSDRGIENEQYF. CDR3 coding DNA: TGTGCCAGCAGCTCGGACAGGGGAATTGAGAACGAGCAGTACTTC.

In this sample, this clonotype turned up a few times. This sequence joins TRBV6-1 and TRBJ1-6; possibly TRBD1 for D (6 bases). V shed 8 bases and J shed 6 bases, with 14 bases lying between them. This CDR3 is built from 14 residues. CDR1 MNHNS and CDR2 SASEGT come from the germline V gene. CDR3 DNA: TGTGCCAGCCGCCAGGGGTTTAGTAATTCACCCCTCCACTTT. This codes for CASRQGFSNSPLHF.

A few counts support this clonotype. The chain recombines TRBV6-2 or TRBV6-3 with TRBJ2-2; possible D gene TRBD2, 5 bases. Between the trimmed V and J ends, which lost 7 bases and 8 bases, there was a span of 8 bases. CDR3 length: 11 residues. Germline V gives CDR1 MNHEY, CDR2 SVGEGT. This chain's CDR3 is CASTPGGELFF. The CDR3 DNA reads as TGTGCCAGCACCCCGGGGGGGGAGCTGTTTTTT.